The clone carrying this T cell receptor beta chain came up many times. CDR1 DFQATT and CDR2 SNEGSKA come from the germline V gene (reference sequence). V was cut by 6 bases and J by 7 bases, with 16 bases left in between. The CDR3 loop spans 13 amino acids. The data belong to a study of identical twins. TCRdb called the 5' RACE reads again in MiXCR, with one record for every CDR3 protein. The sample has 700,000 or so distinct CDR3 sequences; roughly 8% are singletons. The same data also went into a second study, on yellow fever vaccine responses in identical twins.

The sequenced sample was PBMCs. This clonotype was obtained from a woman younger than 30 in good health. V is TRBV20-1 and J is TRBJ2-1; D is ambiguous. The CDR3 protein is CSAQRLRSNEQFF. The CDR3 nucleotides read TGCAGTGCACAACGTCTCAGGAGTAATGAGCAGTTCTTC.